What follows describes a single T cell receptor beta chain. Its antigen is not identified. This record belongs to a study of CD8 T cells in Susac syndrome. Study observations and caveats: The authors found no clonal expansion in Susac syndrome CD4+ T cell repertoires.

TEMRA cells were FACS-enriched, and CD8+ and CD4+ T cells were isolated negatively. Random hexamers served to reverse transcribe roughly 0.5 to 1 ug RNA. MiXCR, applied by TCRdb to the immunoSEQ multiplex PCR reads, yields one record per CDR3 protein. There are tens of thousands of distinct CDR3 sequences in the sample; roughly 94% occur only once, and about 0.29% lies in the top ten. V dropped 5 bases and J dropped 5; count of bases not matched to a gene: 8. CDR1 is DFQATT and CDR2 is SNEGSKA in the germline V gene (reference sequence). The CDR3 has 13 amino acids. The chain is built from TRBV20-1 and TRBJ2-5; 7 bases match TRBD2. The sample taken for sequencing was CD4+ T cells from PBMCs. The clonotype was recovered from a human donor with Susac syndrome. In DNA form, the CDR3 reads TGCAGTGCTGGGGGAGGGGCTATTGAGACCCAGTACTTC. This codes for CSAGGGAIETQYF.